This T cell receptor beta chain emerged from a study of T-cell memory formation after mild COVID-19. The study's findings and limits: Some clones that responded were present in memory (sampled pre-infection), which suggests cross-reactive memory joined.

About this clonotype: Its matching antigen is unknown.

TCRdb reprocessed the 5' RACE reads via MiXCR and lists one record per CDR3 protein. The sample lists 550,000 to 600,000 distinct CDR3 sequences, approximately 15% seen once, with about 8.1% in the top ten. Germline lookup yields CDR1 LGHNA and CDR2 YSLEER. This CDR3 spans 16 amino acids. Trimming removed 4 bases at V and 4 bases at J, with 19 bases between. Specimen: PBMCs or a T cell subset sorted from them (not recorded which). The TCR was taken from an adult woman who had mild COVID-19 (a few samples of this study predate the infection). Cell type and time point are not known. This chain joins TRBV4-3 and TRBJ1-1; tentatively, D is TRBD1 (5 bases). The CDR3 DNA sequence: TGCGCCAGCAGCCCCGGGGTAGGCAGGGTCGGCACTGAAGCTTTCTTT. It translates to CASSPGVGRVGTEAFF.